Following are 20 T cell receptor beta chains from one sample sequenced in a study of T-cell memory formation after mild COVID-19. A single record per CDR3 protein comes from TCRdb applying MiXCR to the 5' RACE reads. The sample records under 300,000 distinct CDR3 sequences, roughly a tenth being singletons. The sample taken for sequencing was PBMCs or a T cell subset sorted from them (not recorded which). All receptors derive from a man between 18 and 35 years old who had mild COVID-19 (a few samples of this study predate the infection). Cell type and time point are not known.

This clonotype was seen repeatedly, ten times or more. This chain joins TRBV20-1 and TRBJ2-5; 7 nucleotides line up with TRBD2. The CDR3 has 14 residues. CDR1 and CDR2 (germline): DFQATT, SNEGSKA (reference sequence). V gave up 5 bases and J gave up 5 bases; unmatched junction bases: 11. CDR3 DNA: TGCAGTGCTCAGACGATGAGGACTAGTGAGACCCAGTACTTC. The encoded protein is CSAQTMRTSETQYF.

The gene calls are TRBV20-1 and TRBJ2-5; tentatively, D is TRBD1 (5 bases). The CDR3 consists of 15 residues. From germline, CDR1 is DFQATT and CDR2 SNEGSKA (reference sequence). The germline V and J ends were trimmed by 6 bases and 4 bases, with 21 bases remaining between them. CDR3: CSAPPQQGVLETQYF. The CDR3 bases are TGCAGTGCCCCGCCGCAACAAGGGGTATTAGAGACCCAGTACTTC.

This clonotype was counted only a few times. The V gene is TRBV7-8, the J gene TRBJ2-3; 9 bases map to TRBD2. The length of the CDR3 is 16 residues. Trimming removed 4 bases from V and 2 bases from J; junction bases left unmatched: 7. CDR1 and CDR2 from the germline V gene are SGHVS and FQNEAQ. The CDR3 DNA is TGTGCCAGCAGCTCGTTTAGCGGGGGCCACACAGATACGCAGTATTTT. It translates to CASSSFSGGHTDTQYF.

This clonotype was recorded a few times. J is TRBJ2-5 and V is TRBV9, with 7 bases lining up with TRBD1. CDR1 is SGDLS and CDR2 is YYNGEE in the germline V gene. The CDR3 contains 15 residues. The V and J ends lost 0 bases and 4 bases, in that order; junction bases with no gene match: 6. Here the CDR3 reads CASSVASRGLETQYF. The CDR3 region has the DNA TGTGCCAGCAGCGTAGCCTCAAGGGGGCTAGAGACCCAGTACTTC.

The chain links TRBV7-2 to TRBJ1-1; unclear D gene. V was clipped by 5 bases and J by 3 bases, with 10 bases between them. CDR3 length: 13 amino acids. Germline values: CDR1 SGHTA, CDR2 FQGNSA. The CDR3 sequence is CASSKAGYTEAFF. The CDR3 DNA reads as TGTGCCAGCAGCAAAGCGGGCTACACTGAAGCTTTCTTT.

This clonotype showed up just a few times. The chain employs TRBV7-9 and TRBJ2-7; maybe TRBD1 (5 bases). Germline V gene lookup returns CDR1 SEHNR and CDR2 FQNEAQ (reference sequence). The CDR3 length is 12 residues. The V and J ends lost 5 bases and 6 bases respectively, with 11 bases between them. CDR3 nucleotides: TGTGCCAGCAGCCCCCCAGGGCTCGAGCAGTACTTC. Encoded protein: CASSPPGLEQYF.

This clonotype was seen a few times. The chain is built from TRBV18 and TRBJ2-5; D is ambiguous. Per germline, CDR1 KGHSH and CDR2 LQKENI. Deletions cut 0 bases from V and 0 bases from J, with 5 bases between. The length of the CDR3 is 14 residues. The CDR3 spells CASSPPGNQETQYF. CDR3 bases: TGTGCCAGCTCACCACCGGGAAACCAAGAGACCCAGTACTTC. Using reference TRBV18 and TRBJ2-5 for the parts outside the CDR3, the full variable domain is NAGVMQNPRHLVRRRGQEARLRCSPMKGHSHVYWYRQLPEEGLKFMVYLQKENIIDESGMPKERFSAEFPKEGPSILRIQQVVRGDSAAYFCASSPPGNQETQYFGPGTRLLVL.

The rearrangement links TRBV5-1 to TRBJ2-1; D uncertain. The CDR3 has 13 residues. The ends were cut back, 0 bases at V and 2 bases at J, with 3 bases in the middle. Per germline, CDR1 SGHRS and CDR2 YFSETQ. CDR3 amino acids: CASSLEPYNEQFF. CDR3 bases: TGCGCCAGCAGCTTGGAGCCCTACAATGAGCAGTTCTTC.

The V call is TRBV6-5, the J call TRBJ1-2, with D hard to call. The V gene lost 0 bases and the J gene lost 8 bases, with 10 bases spanning the gap. This CDR3 region has 13 residues. Germline assignment: CDR1 MNHEY and CDR2 SVGAGI. The CDR3 nucleotides are TGTGCCAGCAGTTACTCGGACCGCGGGGGCTACACCTTC. It yields the protein CASSYSDRGGYTF.

This clonotype was seen only a few times. The rearrangement links TRBV3-1 to TRBJ2-1; 11 bases fit TRBD2. CDR3 length: 16 residues. Germline V gives CDR1 LGHDT, CDR2 YNNKEL (reference sequence). V was clipped by 7 bases and J by 6 bases; unmatched bases: 11. CDR3 in DNA: TGTGCCAGCACCAAGGCTAGCGGGGGGCAGTTCAATGAGCAGTTCTTC. Its translation: CASTKASGGQFNEQFF.

This clonotype turned up a few times. The CDR3 loop reads CASSLGQRNTEAFF. The DNA for the CDR3 is TGTGCCAGCAGCTTAGGACAGAGGAACACTGAAGCTTTCTTT. The genes are TRBV7-2 and TRBJ1-1, with D perhaps matching TRBD1 (5 bases). Germline V lookup: CDR1 SGHTA, CDR2 FQGNSA. CDR3 length equals 14 residues. V was shortened by 1 base and J by 1 base, with 7 bases between the two germline ends.

This chain uses TRBV7-9 with TRBJ1-2, with D perhaps matching TRBD1 (5 bases). V lost 1 base and J 8 bases, leaving 14 bases between the germline ends. CDR3 length: 14 amino acids. In germline, CDR1 is SEHNR, CDR2 FQNEAQ (reference sequence). The CDR3 DNA is TGTGCCAGCAGCTTAGTTGCAGGGAAAGACGGCTACACCTTC. Translated: CASSLVAGKDGYTF.

In its sample, this clonotype was seen a few times. This chain joins TRBV7-2 and TRBJ2-1; D is ambiguous. The CDR3 covers 12 residues. With 4 bases removed from V and 8 bases from J, the gap between germline ends came to 9 bases. Germline V gives CDR1 SGHTA, CDR2 FQGNSA. This chain's CDR3 is CASSWTYDEQFF. DNA of the CDR3: TGTGCCAGCAGCTGGACCTATGATGAGCAGTTCTTC.

Comments on this clonotype: This may stem from a read error, because a much larger clone lies one nucleotide away. The V call is TRBV4-3, the J call TRBJ2-7; no clear D gene. The CDR3 is 11 residues long. Looked up from germline, CDR1 is LGHNA and CDR2 is YSLEER. The V end was cut by 1 base, the J end by 6 bases, with 4 bases between. CDR3 residues: CASSQVGEQYF. For the CDR3, the DNA is TGCGCCAGCAGCCAAGTCGGCGAGCAGTACTTC.

This chain uses TRBV12-3 or TRBV12-4 with TRBJ1-1; a possible D gene is TRBD1 (5 bases). The CDR3 contains 14 residues. V was cut by 6 bases and J by 5 bases, with 16 bases left in between. CDR3 sequence (DNA): TGTGCCAGCAGCCCCGGACGGGGGTGGACTGAAGCTTTCTTT. It specifies CASSPGRGWTEAFF.

The V call is TRBV27, the J call TRBJ2-5; 8 positions agree with TRBD2. Germline trimming cut 7 bases from V and 1 base from J; bases unmatched to any gene: 11. CDR3 size: 16 residues. Germline loops: CDR1 MNHEY, CDR2 SMNVEV (reference sequence). CDR3 sequence (DNA): TGTGCCAGCAAGTTTAACGGCGGGGGGATCCAAGAGACCCAGTACTTC. This gives the protein CASKFNGGGIQETQYF.

This clonotype came up many times. V gene TRBV9 combines with J gene TRBJ2-2; 8 nucleotides agree with TRBD1. Trimming cost V 4 bases and J 1 base; bases outside gene matches: 6. There are 16 residues in the CDR3. Germline V CDR1 and CDR2: SGDLS, YYNGEE. The CDR3 DNA reads TGTGCCAGCAGCACAAGGGACAGGCTGAACACCGGGGAGCTGTTTTTT. Translating it yields CASSTRDRLNTGELFF.

The chain recombines TRBV18 with TRBJ2-3; 8 bases agree with TRBD2. This CDR3 is 15 amino acids long. Germline V CDR1 and CDR2: KGHSH, LQKENI. The junction had 6 bases not matched to a gene; V was cut back by 3 bases and J by 4 bases. This CDR3 reads CASSPPGGAADTQYF. CDR3 coding DNA: TGTGCCAGCTCACCCCCGGGGGGGGCAGCAGATACGCAGTATTTT.

This clonotype appeared a few times. The chain couples TRBV5-1 to TRBJ2-5; TRBD1 might be the D (5 bases). The V and J ends lost 4 bases and 5 bases respectively, with 12 bases between them. The CDR3 runs 13 residues. The V gene's germline CDR1 is SGHRS and CDR2 YFSETQ. The CDR3 nucleotides are TGCGCCAGCAGCGATGGGGCCAAGGAGACCCAGTACTTC. This codes for CASSDGAKETQYF.

V gene TRBV5-1 combines with J gene TRBJ2-1, with D unresolved. V lost 0 bases, J lost 10 bases, and 8 bases lay in between. The V gene's germline CDR1 is SGHRS and CDR2 YFSETQ. This CDR3 has 12 residues. CDR3 in amino acids: CASSLAGIEQFF. The CDR3 DNA follows: TGCGCCAGCAGCTTGGCTGGGATCGAGCAGTTCTTC.